The sequence of this T cell receptor beta chain was determined in a study of blood T cell repertoires in COVID-19 (dated by TCRdb to the early 2020s). Concerning the study at large: Samples from collaborators originated in the United States, Italy and Spain and spanned both the acute and convalescent phases of COVID-19. The material from the prospective study consisted of cDNA or gDNA derived from T cells, B-cell-depleted T cells, or PBMCs. The dataset comprised deeply sampled blood TCRbeta repertoires from subjects exposed to, actively infected with, or recovered from COVID-19. The repertoires were released in a freely available public database meant as a resource for research on the immune response to SARS-CoV-2. The samples were drawn from the first 160 participants of the ongoing ImmuneRACE study and from more than 1,000 subjects provided by 6 global collaborators. A de-identified subject ID, COVID-19 status, age in years and sex were almost always included in the sample metadata. Where available, HLA class I and class II types were obtained from metadata supplied by the sample provider rather than from assay-based typing.

The germline V gene (reference sequence) supplies CDR1 SGHNT and CDR2 YYREEE. Measured from the cysteine to the phenylalanine, the CDR3 is 20 residues long. Here the CDR3 DNA is all that survives: 60 bases in frame from base 1. V and J lose 7 bases and 1 base, and a span of 29 bases separates them. A note on this clone: Its recognized antigen is unknown. Base qualities are not at hand, and no much larger clone is one base apart.

Results and caveats for the whole study, not just this receptor: Clinical and demographic metadata were provided uncurated, with the amount varying by source and participant.

One collaborating source in Seattle enrolled patients while the patients were actively infected and followed the patients over time throughout the course of disease. Whole blood was collected in K2EDTA tubes by collaborating institutions according to the institutions' own protocols. For TCRbeta analysis, collaborators shipped samples as frozen whole blood, isolated PBMCs, or DNA extracted from either of those sample types. TCRbeta CDR3 regions were amplified from genomic DNA by means of the immunoSEQ Assay, a bias-controlled multiplex PCR. Under the source paper's analysis protocol: The number of nucleated cells in each sample was estimated by amplification of reference gene primers within the assay. To quantify the absolute abundance of each unique TCRbeta CDR3 rearrangement, sequence reads were collapsed and filtered. For each sample, productive Simpson clonality was calculated as the square root of Simpson's diversity index across productive rearrangements. This immuneACCESS table, as held by TCRdb, lists in-frame sequences with V and J called but not all clones. Of the missing ones, under half trace to an unresolved V gene in checked studies; the others have no known cause. V, J and clone size are those of that table, while D and trimming were read from the DNA. This sample comprises 85,000 to 100,000 clones, about 91% of them detected only once. The ten largest account for roughly 2% of the sample.

The chain is made from TRBV5-4 and TRBJ1-4, and possibly TRBD1, on 5 matching bases. The receptor comes from a man aged 45-60 years with COVID-19, enrolled during active disease. The sample taken for sequencing was peripheral blood. The CDR3 region reads CASSLAPQGSQVGTNEKLFF. The sequenced DNA is TGTGCCAGCTCCCTGGCCCCGCAGGGTTCGCAAGTCGGAACTAATGAAAAACTGTTTTTT.